The 18 T cell receptor beta chains below come from one sample, sequenced in a study of beta chain features in type 1 diabetes. Investigators reverse transcribed all isolated RNA, so they sequenced expressed TCRB transcripts. Profiling relied on immunoSEQ multiplex PCR, and the TCRdb table lists in-frame clones only, not all of them. Altogether under 450,000 clones are present, approximately 15% being singletons, with the ten largest covering 0.035% to 0.04%. The sample comprised naive CD4+ T cells from blood. These receptors were taken from a young man in good health.

This clone has just a few counts. The chain recombines TRBV9 with TRBJ2-2; D may be TRBD1 (5 bases). Germline V lookup: CDR1 SGDLS, CDR2 YYNGEE. Trimming stripped 0 bases from V and 3 bases from J, with 6 bases between. The CDR3 consists of 14 residues. CDR3 amino acids: CASSVEGYTGELFF. The CDR3 nucleotides are TGTGCCAGCAGCGTAGAGGGGTACACCGGGGAGCTGTTTTTT. Together with reference TRBV9 and TRBJ2-2, the CDR3 gives the full variable domain: DSGVTQTPKHLITATGQRVTLRCSPRSGDLSVYWYQQSLDQGLQFLIQYYNGEERAKGNILERFSAQQFPDLHSELNLSSLELGDSALYFCASSVEGYTGELFFGEGSRLTVL.

This clone was seen only a few times. The V gene is TRBV7-8, the J gene TRBJ2-3, with no clear D. Trimming shortened V by 2 bases and J by 3 bases, and 9 bases separated the two germline ends. The CDR3 has 14 amino acids. Germline V gives CDR1 SGHVS, CDR2 FQNEAQ. DNA of the CDR3: TGTGCCAGCAGCTTATGGGGATTTACAGATACGCAGTATTTT. Protein product: CASSLWGFTDTQYF.

This clone was detected a few times. The genes are TRBV25-1 and TRBJ2-3; D not certain. CDR1 and CDR2 from the germline V gene are MGHDK and SYGVNS. V lost 1 base to trimming and J lost 0 bases, with 5 bases between them. CDR3 length equals 14 residues. CDR3 in DNA: TGTGCCAGCAGTGAATTGCACAGCACAGATACGCAGTATTTT. It is translated as CASSELHSTDTQYF.

The chain is built from TRBV7-2 and TRBJ1-6, with D uncertain. This CDR3 has 15 residues. The V and J ends lost 5 bases and 7 bases respectively, with 15 bases between them. The germline CDR1 and CDR2 sequences are SGHTA and FQGNSA. CDR3 nucleotide sequence: TGTGCCAGCAGCAGCGGGATCACCATAAATTCACCCCTCCACTTT. Its translation is CASSSGITINSPLHF.

This clone was found a few times. The chain's CDR3 is CASSQDTGAVAGELFF. The CDR3 DNA is TGTGCCAGCAGCCAAGATACTGGCGCGGTCGCCGGGGAGCTGTTTTTT. The V gene is TRBV4-2, the J gene TRBJ2-2; D is ambiguous. CDR3 length equals 16 residues. Germline loops: CDR1 LGHNA, CDR2 YNFKEQ. V was clipped by 0 bases and J by 6 bases, with 14 bases between them.

This chain connects TRBV15 to TRBJ1-1; 11 bases are shared with TRBD1. From germline, CDR1 is LNHNV and CDR2 YYDKDF (reference sequence). V gave up 3 bases and J gave up 4 bases; unmatched junction bases: 10. The CDR3 extends over 17 amino acids. For the CDR3, the DNA is TGTGCCACCAGCAGTGATATGGACAGGGGGCTTGGCACTGAAGCTTTCTTT. Its translation: CATSSDMDRGLGTEAFF.

This clone was counted between two and nine times. The rearrangement links TRBV5-4 to TRBJ2-4, with TRBD1 identical over 11 bases. There are 18 residues in the CDR3. Germline V gene lookup returns CDR1 SGHNT and CDR2 YYREEE (reference sequence). With V trimmed by 4 bases and J by 0 bases, 9 bases remained unmatched. The CDR3 DNA sequence: TGTGCCAGCAGCCGCGGACAGGGGGCGATCCTAGCCAAAAACATTCAGTACTTC. Translation gives CASSRGQGAILAKNIQYF.

The V gene is TRBV5-4, the J gene TRBJ1-1; TRBD1 is a possible D gene (6 bases). The V gene lost 4 bases and the J gene lost 5 bases, with 15 bases spanning the gap. CDR1 and CDR2 (germline): SGHNT, YYREEE (reference sequence). The CDR3 length is 14 residues. The chain's CDR3 is CASSEQGPSTEAFF. CDR3 in DNA: TGTGCCAGCAGCGAACAGGGTCCATCGACTGAAGCTTTCTTT.

This clone showed up just a few times. The CDR3: CASSLRSDTQYF. In nucleotides, the CDR3 is TGTGCCAGCAGCCTGAGGTCTGATACGCAGTATTTT. The rearrangement uses TRBV14 and TRBJ2-3; unclear D gene. Germline-derived CDR1 and CDR2 are SGHDN and FVKESK. Trimming removed 4 bases at V and 6 bases at J, with 8 bases between. The CDR3 contains 12 residues.

This rearrangement joins TRBV7-2 to TRBJ1-1; D may be TRBD1 (6 bases). The V end lost 2 bases, the J end lost 5 bases, and 12 bases lay between the germline ends. Germline values: CDR1 SGHTA, CDR2 FQGNSA. This CDR3 is built from 14 residues. The CDR3 nucleotides read TGTGCCAGCAGCTTAAAACAGGGACGGACTGAAGCTTTCTTT. It yields the protein CASSLKQGRTEAFF. The full variable domain, its missing parts supplied by reference TRBV7-2 and TRBJ1-1, is GAGVSQSPSNKVTEKGKDVELRCDPISGHTALYWYRQSLGQGLEFLIYFQGNSAPDKSGLPSDRFSAERTGGSVSTLTIQRTQQEDSAVYLCASSLKQGRTEAFFGQGTRLTVV.

V usage is TRBV11-2 and J usage is TRBJ2-5; D ambiguous. There are 15 residues in the CDR3. Germline values: CDR1 SGHAT, CDR2 FQNNGV. Trimming took off 1 base at V and 3 bases at J, with 12 bases between the two ends. The CDR3 DNA follows: TGTGCCAGCAGCTTAGTTCCTGGCCTTAAAGAGACCCAGTACTTC. Residues: CASSLVPGLKETQYF. Full variable domain (remainder filled in from reference TRBV11-2 and TRBJ2-5): EAGVAQSPRYKIIEKRQSVAFWCNPISGHATLYWYQQILGQGPKLLIQFQNNGVVDDSQLPKDRFSAERLKGVDSTLKIQPAKLEDSAVYLCASSLVPGLKETQYFGPGTRLLVL.

This clone showed up just once. V usage is TRBV5-1 and J usage is TRBJ1-6; perhaps TRBD1 as D (6 bases). Trimming took 4 bases from V and 11 from J, leaving 13 bases between them. The germline V gene encodes CDR1 SGHRS and CDR2 YFSETQ. The CDR3 has 13 amino acids. The CDR3 nucleotides read TGCGCCAGCAGCCGGTCGCGGGGGCCACCCCTCCACTTT. Amino acid sequence: CASSRSRGPPLHF. Full variable domain (remainder filled in from reference TRBV5-1 and TRBJ1-6): KAGVTQTPRYLIKTRGQQVTLSCSPISGHRSVSWYQQTPGQGLQFLFEYFSETQRNKGNFPGRFSGRQFSNSRSEMNVSTLELGDSALYLCASSRSRGPPLHFGNGTRLTVT.

This clone came up a few times. The rearrangement joins TRBV30 to TRBJ1-3; D uncertain. Trimming left V 5 bases short and J 4 bases short, with 6 bases between. Germline loops: CDR1 GTSNPN, CDR2 SVGIG (reference sequence). CDR3 length: 11 residues. The CDR3 protein is CAWGGGNTIYF. CDR3 DNA sequence: TGTGCCTGGGGAGGGGGAAACACCATATATTTT.

The V gene is TRBV19, the J gene TRBJ2-7; the D gene is possibly TRBD1 (6 bases). CDR1 is LNHDA and CDR2 is SQIVND in the germline V gene (reference sequence). V gave up 4 bases and J gave up 2 bases, with 12 bases separating them. CDR3 length: 14 residues. CDR3 region: CASSRDTEPYEQYF. The CDR3 DNA sequence: TGTGCCAGTAGTAGGGACACAGAGCCCTACGAGCAGTACTTC.

This clone was observed a handful of times. The J gene is TRBJ1-2, the V gene TRBV29-1; a weak D match, TRBD1 (6 bases). The CDR3 covers 15 residues. The germline V gene has CDR1 SQVTM and CDR2 ANQGSEA. The V gene lost 6 bases and the J gene lost 4 bases, with 21 bases spanning the gap. CDR3 in amino acids: CSVKKDSGPPYGYTF. CDR3 in DNA: TGCAGCGTCAAAAAGGACAGCGGGCCGCCCTATGGCTACACCTTC.

This chain connects TRBV11-1 to TRBJ2-2, with D possibly being TRBD2 (5 bases). The V end lost 11 bases, the J end lost 0 bases, and 10 bases lay between the germline ends. This CDR3 has 13 amino acids. Per germline, CDR1 SGHAT and CDR2 FQDESV (reference sequence). CDR3 protein: CAGGKSNTGELFF. CDR3 coding DNA: TGTGCCGGAGGAAAGTCGAACACCGGGGAGCTGTTTTTT.

This clone was seen a few times. This chain uses TRBV10-3 with TRBJ2-2, with D hard to call. Per germline, CDR1 ENHRY and CDR2 SYGVKD. Trimming took off 7 bases at V and 0 bases at J, with 9 bases between the two ends. The length of the CDR3 is 14 residues. The DNA of the CDR3 is TGTGCCATCACGGGCGTCGCGAACACCGGGGAGCTGTTTTTT. Encoded protein: CAITGVANTGELFF.

The chain employs TRBV2 and TRBJ2-5; D ambiguous. V was clipped by 6 bases and J by 6 bases, with 8 bases between them. From germline, CDR1 is SNHLY and CDR2 FYNNEI. The CDR3 has 11 amino acids. The CDR3 region is CASRDAKTQYF. CDR3 DNA: TGTGCCAGCAGGGACGCGAAGACCCAGTACTTC. Full variable domain (missing parts from reference TRBV2 and TRBJ2-5): EPEVTQTPSHQVTQMGQEVILRCVPISNHLYFYWYRQILGQKVEFLVSFYNNEISEKSEIFDDQFSVERPDGSNFTLKIRSTKLEDSAMYFCASRDAKTQYFGPGTRLLVL.